These 30 T cell receptor beta chains came from one sample sequenced in a study of T-cell memory formation after mild COVID-19. MiXCR, applied by TCRdb to the 5' RACE reads, yields one record per CDR3 protein. The sample includes about 160,000 distinct CDR3 sequences, less than 40% of them seen just once. The sequenced material came from PBMCs or a T cell subset sorted from them (not recorded which). Receptors were obtained from an adult woman who had mild COVID-19 (a few samples of this study predate the infection). Cell type and time point are not known.

The rearrangement uses TRBV7-2 and TRBJ2-3; possible D gene TRBD2, 7 bases. Germline V CDR1 and CDR2: SGHTA, FQGNSA. This CDR3 region has 15 residues. V lost 5 bases and J 6 bases, leaving 18 bases between the germline ends. CDR3 DNA: TGTGCCAGCAGCCCTAGGGGGGGGGGCCGGGATACGCAGTATTTT. Protein product: CASSPRGGGRDTQYF.

There are a few counts of this clonotype. This chain uses TRBV11-2 with TRBJ2-1; 8 bases are shared with TRBD2. Germline CDR1 and CDR2: SGHAT and FQNNGV. The CDR3 is 13 amino acids. V dropped 1 base and J dropped 9; count of bases not matched to a gene: 2. The CDR3 DNA sequence: TGTGCCAGCAGCTTAGGGACTAGCCCTGAGCAGTTCTTC. It yields the protein CASSLGTSPEQFF.

The table lists this clonotype with a few counts. The chain couples TRBV24-1 to TRBJ1-5; D possibly corresponds to TRBD1 (5 bases). This CDR3 has 16 residues. Per germline, CDR1 KGHDR and CDR2 SFDVKD. V gave up 5 bases and J gave up 0 bases, with 13 bases separating them. CDR3 sequence reads: CATSGNQGDSNQPQHF. The CDR3 coding sequence is TGTGCCACCAGTGGGAACCAGGGCGATAGCAATCAGCCCCAGCATTTT.

This clonotype was detected only a few times. J is TRBJ2-5 and V is TRBV6-6; 7 nucleotides line up with TRBD1. This CDR3 has 14 amino acids. Germline V lookup: CDR1 MNHNY, CDR2 SVGAGI (reference sequence). V gave up 5 bases and J gave up 3 bases; unmatched junction bases: 6. DNA for the CDR3: TGTGCCAGCAGTCCGGGACAGCTTAAAGAGACCCAGTACTTC. Encoded protein: CASSPGQLKETQYF.

Only a few counts were recorded for this clonotype. V is TRBV7-2 and J is TRBJ2-3; a possible D gene is TRBD1 (5 bases). Per the germline V gene, CDR1 is SGHTA and CDR2 is FQGNSA. The CDR3 loop spans 14 amino acids. V lost 1 base and J lost 1, with 6 bases in between. The CDR3 sequence is CASSLEGGTDTQYF. In DNA form, the CDR3 reads TGTGCCAGCAGCTTAGAAGGGGGCACAGATACGCAGTATTTT.

The chain employs TRBV5-1 and TRBJ2-5; 7 nucleotides match TRBD1. This CDR3 contains 16 residues. Germline V CDR1 and CDR2: SGHRS, YFSETQ. V dropped 4 bases and J dropped 2; count of bases not matched to a gene: 11. CDR3 DNA: TGCGCCAGCAGCAAGCGAGGGACAGAGAATCAAGAGACCCAGTACTTC. It translates to CASSKRGTENQETQYF.

This clonotype has a handful of counts. This CDR3 is CASSPFSGEQFF. DNA for the CDR3: TGTGCCAGCAGCCCCTTTAGCGGTGAGCAGTTCTTC. This rearrangement joins TRBV3-1 to TRBJ2-1; weak D call: TRBD2 (6 bases). V was trimmed by 4 bases and J by 9 bases, leaving 10 bases between them. This CDR3 region has 12 residues. CDR1 LGHDT and CDR2 YNNKEL come from the germline V gene (reference sequence).

This clonotype was counted at least ten times. The J gene is TRBJ2-1, the V gene TRBV4-2; 10 positions match TRBD2. The CDR3 is 17 amino acids. The trim removed 1 base at V and 7 bases at J, leaving 10 bases unmatched. The germline CDR1 and CDR2 sequences are LGHNA and YNFKEQ. As DNA, the CDR3 is TGTGCCAGCAGCCAAGCTTGGCTAGCGGGAGAGGGAAATGAGCAGTTCTTC. Translation: CASSQAWLAGEGNEQFF.

The gene calls are TRBV18 and TRBJ2-7; D gene unclear. The V gene's germline CDR1 is KGHSH and CDR2 LQKENI. The CDR3 spans 13 residues. Trimming stripped 0 bases from V and 1 base from J, with 4 bases between. The CDR3: CASSPPGSYEQYF. Here the CDR3 DNA reads TGTGCCAGCTCACCACCGGGTTCCTACGAGCAGTACTTC. Based on the CDR3 plus reference TRBV18 and TRBJ2-7, the full variable domain is NAGVMQNPRHLVRRRGQEARLRCSPMKGHSHVYWYRQLPEEGLKFMVYLQKENIIDESGMPKERFSAEFPKEGPSILRIQQVVRGDSAAYFCASSPPGSYEQYFGPGTRLTVT.

This clonotype was seen repeatedly, ten times or more. V gene TRBV5-1 combines with J gene TRBJ1-1, with D maybe TRBD1 (5 bases). CDR1 and CDR2 (germline): SGHRS, YFSETQ. V lost 4 bases to trimming and J lost 2 bases, with 15 bases between them. This CDR3 has 15 residues. The CDR3 protein is CASSRLQGDNTEAFF. CDR3 nucleotides: TGCGCCAGCAGCCGACTCCAGGGTGACAACACTGAAGCTTTCTTT.

The chain couples TRBV12-3 or TRBV12-4 to TRBJ1-5; D uncertain. Trimming stripped 8 bases from V and 2 bases from J, with 13 bases between. CDR3 length: 14 residues. The DNA of the CDR3 is TGTGCCAGCTGCCCCCTGGACGGCAATCAGCCCCAGCATTTT. It is translated as CASCPLDGNQPQHF.

V usage is TRBV7-3 and J usage is TRBJ1-1, with TRBD1 identical over 7 bases. Trimming at V came to 4 bases and at J to 7 bases, leaving 3 bases not matched to a gene. The CDR3 contains 12 residues. In germline, CDR1 is SGHTA, CDR2 FQGTGA. The CDR3 reads CASSYRTGEAFF. CDR3 nucleotide sequence: TGTGCCAGCAGCTACCGGACAGGTGAAGCTTTCTTT.

V is TRBV6-2 or TRBV6-3 and J is TRBJ2-3; the D gene is possibly TRBD1 (7 bases). Trimming took off 2 bases at V and 2 bases at J, with 11 bases between the two ends. In germline, CDR1 is MNHEY, CDR2 SVGEGT. The CDR3 consists of 15 residues. CDR3 DNA: TGTGCCAGCAGTTACGGAGGGACAGTCACAGATACGCAGTATTTT. Amino acid sequence: CASSYGGTVTDTQYF.

This clonotype was seen more than once but under ten times. V usage is TRBV6-4 and J usage is TRBJ2-1; D is possibly TRBD1 (6 bases). Looked up from germline, CDR1 is MRHNA and CDR2 is SNTAGT. V lost 2 bases and J lost 5, with 7 bases in between. The CDR3 is 13 residues long. The CDR3 loop is CASSDRDNNEQFF. In nucleotides, the CDR3 is TGTGCCAGCAGTGACCGGGACAACAATGAGCAGTTCTTC.

This clonotype occurred once. This CDR3 reads CASSLGTDVGEQYF. The CDR3 DNA follows: TGCGCCAGCAGCTTGGGCACAGACGTCGGCGAGCAGTACTTC. The rearrangement joins TRBV5-1 to TRBJ2-7, with D uncertain. Looked up from germline, CDR1 is SGHRS and CDR2 is YFSETQ. There are 14 residues in the CDR3. Trimming removed 0 bases from V and 6 bases from J, with 13 bases in between.

J is TRBJ1-2 and V is TRBV20-1, with TRBD1 identical over 9 bases. Trimming cost V 4 bases and J 3 bases; bases outside gene matches: 3. CDR1 DFQATT and CDR2 SNEGSKA come from the germline V gene (reference sequence). CDR3 length equals 13 residues. The CDR3 sequence: CSANRGHDYGYTF. The DNA for the CDR3 is TGCAGTGCTAACAGGGGGCATGACTATGGCTACACCTTC.

The chain uses TRBV11-2 and TRBJ1-1, with 7 bases fitting TRBD1. Germline CDR1 SGHAT, CDR2 FQNNGV. This CDR3 has 16 amino acids. V shed 4 bases, J shed 0 bases, and the junction held 8 bases outside the gene matches. In nucleotides, the CDR3 is TGTGCCAGCAGCTCGGGGACAGCGATCATGAACACTGAAGCTTTCTTT. Protein product: CASSSGTAIMNTEAFF. The variable domain in full, completed from reference TRBV11-2 and TRBJ1-1, reads EAGVAQSPRYKIIEKRQSVAFWCNPISGHATLYWYQQILGQGPKLLIQFQNNGVVDDSQLPKDRFSAERLKGVDSTLKIQPAKLEDSAVYLCASSSGTAIMNTEAFFGQGTRLTVV.

V and J are TRBV12-3 or TRBV12-4 and TRBJ2-7; 8 bases line up with TRBD1. Trimming cost V 5 bases and J 5 bases; bases outside gene matches: 11. This CDR3 is 15 amino acids long. This chain's CDR3 is CASSPEGQDMDEQYF. CDR3 coding DNA: TGTGCCAGCAGTCCCGAGGGACAGGACATGGACGAGCAGTACTTC.

This chain links TRBV2 with TRBJ2-2; 7 positions match TRBD2. The length of the CDR3 is 14 residues. V was clipped by 7 bases and J by 0 bases; unmatched bases: 2. The germline gives CDR1 SNHLY, CDR2 FYNNEI. The CDR3 DNA sequence: TGTGCCAGCACTAGCGGCTCGAACACCGGGGAGCTGTTTTTT. Its translation is CASTSGSNTGELFF.

The chain recombines TRBV18 with TRBJ2-7; D possibly corresponds to TRBD1 (6 bases). Germline lookup yields CDR1 KGHSH and CDR2 LQKENI. V lost 6 bases and J lost 0, with 15 bases in between. This CDR3 has 15 amino acids. This CDR3 reads CASSKTGLPSYEQYF. The CDR3 bases are TGTGCCAGCTCGAAAACAGGGTTACCCTCCTACGAGCAGTACTTC.

This clonotype showed up just once. The rearrangement uses TRBV7-6 and TRBJ2-6; TRBD1 agrees at 9 bases. This CDR3 has 17 residues. V was pared by 5 bases and J by 0 bases, with 5 bases of the junction left unmatched. Germline CDR1 SGHVS, CDR2 FNYEAQ. For the CDR3, the DNA is TGTGCCAGCAGCGGGGGACAGGGCCGCTCTGGGGCCAACGTCCTGACTTTC. Translated, it gives CASSGGQGRSGANVLTF.

J is TRBJ2-5 and V is TRBV24-1; D gene uncertain. Germline-derived CDR1 and CDR2 are KGHDR and SFDVKD. The CDR3 totals 12 residues. Deletions cut 3 bases from V and 5 bases from J, with 6 bases between. The CDR3 DNA sequence: TGTGCCACCAGTGATACCTTGGAGACCCAGTACTTC. Its translation: CATSDTLETQYF.

The chain recombines TRBV20-1 with TRBJ2-3; D gene ambiguous. Trimming took off 6 bases at V and 0 bases at J, with 10 bases between the two ends. Germline CDR1 and CDR2: DFQATT and SNEGSKA (reference sequence). The CDR3 sequence is 13 residues long. CDR3: CSALVPSTDTQYF. The CDR3 nucleotides read TGCAGTGCCCTCGTACCAAGCACAGATACGCAGTATTTT.

This chain uses TRBV7-3 with TRBJ2-5, with 16 bases identical to TRBD2. The V segment lost 5 bases and the J segment 4 bases; nucleotides outside the gene matches: 7. The CDR3 is 17 residues long. Germline V lookup: CDR1 SGHTA, CDR2 FQGTGA. DNA of the CDR3: TGTGCCAGCAGCCCCGGGACTAGCGGGGGGGCCGGAGAGACCCAGTACTTC. It encodes CASSPGTSGGAGETQYF.

Only a few counts were recorded for this clonotype. The chain couples TRBV6-5 to TRBJ1-6; possible D gene TRBD1, 6 bases. This CDR3 spans 15 amino acids. Germline lookup yields CDR1 MNHEY and CDR2 SVGAGI. Trimming cost V 7 bases and J 10 bases, with 20 bases left between them. CDR3 DNA: TGTGCCAGCACCCTTACGGGGGGGGCAAGATCACCCCTCCACTTT. Its translation: CASTLTGGARSPLHF.

V and J are TRBV24-1 and TRBJ2-2; maybe TRBD1 (6 bases). There are 16 residues in the CDR3. Looked up from germline, CDR1 is KGHDR and CDR2 is SFDVKD. V gave up 6 bases and J gave up 4 bases, with 17 bases separating them. CDR3 amino acids: CATSTARDTITGELFF. As DNA, the CDR3 is TGTGCCACCAGTACCGCCCGGGACACCATCACCGGGGAGCTGTTTTTT.

The chain is built from TRBV12-3 or TRBV12-4 and TRBJ2-2; 11 nucleotides line up with TRBD1. Unmatched junction bases numbered 12, after V lost 6 bases and J lost 6 bases. This CDR3 has 17 residues. In nucleotides, the CDR3 is TGTGCCAGCAGACCGAATAACCGGGACAGGGGGGCCGGGGAGCTGTTTTTT. This encodes CASRPNNRDRGAGELFF.

CDR3 region: CASRRIEADTQYF. The CDR3 DNA reads as TGTGCCAGCAGGAGGATAGAAGCAGATACGCAGTATTTT. The chain couples TRBV2 to TRBJ2-3; D gene ambiguous. Germline CDR1 and CDR2: SNHLY and FYNNEI. The CDR3 is 13 residues long. V was pared by 6 bases and J by 4 bases, with 11 bases between.

This chain connects TRBV7-2 to TRBJ2-7; no firm D call. Germline lookup yields CDR1 SGHTA and CDR2 FQGNSA. CDR3 length: 14 amino acids. With 2 bases removed from V and 3 bases from J, the gap between germline ends came to 11 bases. The CDR3 sequence: CASSLRPPDYEQYF. The CDR3 nucleotides are TGTGCCAGCAGCTTAAGACCCCCGGACTACGAGCAGTACTTC.

This clonotype was observed a handful of times. This chain links TRBV4-2 with TRBJ2-5, with TRBD2 identical over 9 bases. This CDR3 spans 22 amino acids. J gave up 2 bases and V 0 bases, and 22 bases lay outside the gene matches. Germline V CDR1 and CDR2: LGHNA, YNFKEQ. As DNA, the CDR3 is TGTGCCAGCAGCCAAGATTATTGGGGACTAGCCACAAGGCGGGCCGGGCAAGAGACCCAGTACTTC. Its protein product is CASSQDYWGLATRRAGQETQYF.